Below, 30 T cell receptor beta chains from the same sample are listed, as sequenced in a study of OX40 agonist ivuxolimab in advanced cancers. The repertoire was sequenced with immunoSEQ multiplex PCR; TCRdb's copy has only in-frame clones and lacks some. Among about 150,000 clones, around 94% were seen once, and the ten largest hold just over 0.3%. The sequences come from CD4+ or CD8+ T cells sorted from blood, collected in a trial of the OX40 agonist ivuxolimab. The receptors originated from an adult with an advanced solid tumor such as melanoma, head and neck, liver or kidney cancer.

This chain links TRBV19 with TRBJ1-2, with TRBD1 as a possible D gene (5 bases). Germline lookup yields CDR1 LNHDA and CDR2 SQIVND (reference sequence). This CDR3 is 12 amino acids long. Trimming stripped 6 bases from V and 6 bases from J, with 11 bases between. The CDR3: CASRGANNGYTF. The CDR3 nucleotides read TGTGCCAGTAGAGGGGCAAATAATGGCTACACCTTC.

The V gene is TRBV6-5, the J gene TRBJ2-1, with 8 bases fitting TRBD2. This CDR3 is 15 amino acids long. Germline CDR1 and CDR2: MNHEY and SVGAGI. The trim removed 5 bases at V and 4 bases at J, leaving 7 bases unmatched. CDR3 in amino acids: CASSRSGAFYNEQFF. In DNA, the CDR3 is TGTGCCAGCAGTCGTAGCGGGGCCTTTTACAATGAGCAGTTCTTC.

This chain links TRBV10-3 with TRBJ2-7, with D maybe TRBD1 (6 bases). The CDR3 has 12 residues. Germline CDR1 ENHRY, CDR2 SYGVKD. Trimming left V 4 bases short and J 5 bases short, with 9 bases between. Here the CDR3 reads CAISGEGDEQYF. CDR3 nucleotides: TGTGCCATCAGTGGCGAGGGGGACGAGCAGTACTTC.

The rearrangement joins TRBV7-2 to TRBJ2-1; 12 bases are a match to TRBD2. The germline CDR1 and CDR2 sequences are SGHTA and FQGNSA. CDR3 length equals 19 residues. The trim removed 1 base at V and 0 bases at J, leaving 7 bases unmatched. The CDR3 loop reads CASSLVGTSGPLSYNEQFF. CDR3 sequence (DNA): TGTGCCAGCAGCTTAGTAGGGACTAGCGGGCCCCTCTCCTACAATGAGCAGTTCTTC. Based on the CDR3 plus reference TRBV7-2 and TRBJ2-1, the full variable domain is GAGVSQSPSNKVTEKGKDVELRCDPISGHTALYWYRQSLGQGLEFLIYFQGNSAPDKSGLPSDRFSAERTGGSVSTLTIQRTQQEDSAVYLCASSLVGTSGPLSYNEQFFGPGTRLTVL.

The DNA for the CDR3 is TGTGCCAGCACCCAAGGACAGGGAATATATGGCTACACCTTC. Its translation: CASTQGQGIYGYTF. This chain joins TRBV6-1 and TRBJ1-2, with 8 bases lining up with TRBD1. The CDR3 is 14 residues long. Trimming cost V 7 bases and J 5 bases; bases outside gene matches: 9. Per the germline V gene, CDR1 is MNHNS and CDR2 is SASEGT.

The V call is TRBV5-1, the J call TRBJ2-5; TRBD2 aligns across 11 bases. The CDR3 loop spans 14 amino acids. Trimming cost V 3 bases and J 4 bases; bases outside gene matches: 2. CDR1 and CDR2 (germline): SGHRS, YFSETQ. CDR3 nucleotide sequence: TGCGCCAGCAGCTCCGGACTAGCGGGAGAGACCCAGTACTTC. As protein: CASSSGLAGETQYF.

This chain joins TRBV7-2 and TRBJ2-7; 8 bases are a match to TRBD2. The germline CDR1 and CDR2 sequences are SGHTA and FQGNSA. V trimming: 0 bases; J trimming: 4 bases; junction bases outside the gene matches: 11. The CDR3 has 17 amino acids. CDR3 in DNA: TGTGCCAGCAGCTTAGCCGGTGGCGGGAGGTCCATTTACGAGCAGTACTTC. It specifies CASSLAGGGRSIYEQYF. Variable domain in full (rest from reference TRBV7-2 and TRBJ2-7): GAGVSQSPSNKVTEKGKDVELRCDPISGHTALYWYRQSLGQGLEFLIYFQGNSAPDKSGLPSDRFSAERTGGSVSTLTIQRTQQEDSAVYLCASSLAGGGRSIYEQYFGPGTRLTVT.

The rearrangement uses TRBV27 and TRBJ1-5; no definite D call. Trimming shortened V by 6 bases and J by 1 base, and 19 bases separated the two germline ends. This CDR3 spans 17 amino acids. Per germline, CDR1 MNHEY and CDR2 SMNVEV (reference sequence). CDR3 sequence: CASSPSRWGQSNQPQHF. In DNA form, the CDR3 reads TGTGCCAGCAGCCCCAGTAGGTGGGGTCAGAGCAATCAGCCCCAGCATTTT.

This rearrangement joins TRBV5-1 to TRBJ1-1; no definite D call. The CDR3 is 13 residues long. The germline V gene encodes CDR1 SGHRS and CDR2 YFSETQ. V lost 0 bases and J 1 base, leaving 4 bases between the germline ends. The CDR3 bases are TGCGCCAGCAGCTTGGGGTCGAACACTGAAGCTTTCTTT. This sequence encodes CASSLGSNTEAFF.

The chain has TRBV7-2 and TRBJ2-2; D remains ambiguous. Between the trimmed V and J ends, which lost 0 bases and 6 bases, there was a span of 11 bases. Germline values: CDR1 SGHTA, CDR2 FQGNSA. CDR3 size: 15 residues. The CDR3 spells CASSLALDRSGELFF. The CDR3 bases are TGTGCCAGCAGCTTAGCGCTGGACCGTTCCGGGGAGCTGTTTTTT.

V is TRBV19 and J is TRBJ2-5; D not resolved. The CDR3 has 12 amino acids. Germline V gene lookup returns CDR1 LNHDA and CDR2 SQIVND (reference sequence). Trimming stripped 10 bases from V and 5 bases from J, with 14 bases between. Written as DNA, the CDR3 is TGTGCCACTGGCGTCCCTGCGGAGACCCAGTACTTC. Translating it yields CATGVPAETQYF.

This CDR3 is CASSQAGGSPKTQYF. The CDR3 nucleotides read TGTGCCAGCAGCCAAGCGGGAGGATCCCCCAAGACCCAGTACTTC. The chain has TRBV5-8 and TRBJ2-5; 9 nucleotides match TRBD2. Germline-derived CDR1 and CDR2 are SGHTS and YDEGEE. The CDR3 runs 15 residues. Trimming at V came to 4 bases and at J to 6 bases, leaving 10 bases not matched to a gene.

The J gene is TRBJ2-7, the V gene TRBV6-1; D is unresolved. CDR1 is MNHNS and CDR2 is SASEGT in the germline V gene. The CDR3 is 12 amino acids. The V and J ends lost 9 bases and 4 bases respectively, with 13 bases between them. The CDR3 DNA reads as TGTGCCAGTGGACCTTCGGTTTACGAGCAGTACTTC. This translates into CASGPSVYEQYF.

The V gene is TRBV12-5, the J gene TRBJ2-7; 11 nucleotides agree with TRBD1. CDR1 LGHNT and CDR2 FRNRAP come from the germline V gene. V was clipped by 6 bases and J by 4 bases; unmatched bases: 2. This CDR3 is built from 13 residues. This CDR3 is CASGGTGGYEQYF. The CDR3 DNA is TGTGCTAGTGGGGGGACAGGGGGTTACGAGCAGTACTTC.

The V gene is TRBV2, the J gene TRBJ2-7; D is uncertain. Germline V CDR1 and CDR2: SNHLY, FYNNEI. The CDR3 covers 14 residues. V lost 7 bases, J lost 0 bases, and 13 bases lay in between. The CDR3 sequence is CASIRGLSSYEQYF. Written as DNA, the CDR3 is TGTGCCAGCATCCGTGGGCTGAGCTCCTACGAGCAGTACTTC.

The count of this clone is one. CDR3 in amino acids: CASSFRASGRLGLLDEQYF. DNA for the CDR3: TGTGCCAGCAGCTTTCGGGCTAGCGGGAGGTTGGGTTTGTTGGACGAGCAGTACTTC. J is TRBJ2-7 and V is TRBV5-6; 11 bases agree with TRBD2. The CDR3 is 19 amino acids. Trimming cost V 2 bases and J 5 bases; bases outside gene matches: 18. CDR1 and CDR2 (germline): SGHDT, YYEEEE.

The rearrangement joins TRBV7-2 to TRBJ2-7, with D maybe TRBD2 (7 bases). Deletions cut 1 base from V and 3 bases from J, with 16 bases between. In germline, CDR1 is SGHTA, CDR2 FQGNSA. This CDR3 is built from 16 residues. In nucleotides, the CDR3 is TGTGCCAGCAGCTTAGGCTGGGGGCGGGGGAGCTACGAGCAGTACTTC. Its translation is CASSLGWGRGSYEQYF.

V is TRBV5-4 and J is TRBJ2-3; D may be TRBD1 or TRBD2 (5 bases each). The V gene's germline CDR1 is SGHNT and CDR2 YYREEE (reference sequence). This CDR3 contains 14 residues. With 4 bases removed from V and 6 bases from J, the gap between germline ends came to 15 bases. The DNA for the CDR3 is TGTGCCAGCAGCCATCCCGGGGCCGAGGATACGCAGTATTTT. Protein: CASSHPGAEDTQYF.

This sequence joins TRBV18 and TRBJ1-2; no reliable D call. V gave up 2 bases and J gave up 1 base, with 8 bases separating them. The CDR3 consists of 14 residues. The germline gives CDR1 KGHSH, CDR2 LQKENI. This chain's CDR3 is CASSPGSVNYGYTF. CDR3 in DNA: TGTGCCAGCTCACCAGGTTCTGTTAACTATGGCTACACCTTC.

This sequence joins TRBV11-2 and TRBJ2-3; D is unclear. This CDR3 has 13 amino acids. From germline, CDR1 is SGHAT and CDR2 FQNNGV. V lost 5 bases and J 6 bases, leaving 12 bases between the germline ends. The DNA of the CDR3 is TGTGCCAGCAGCCCTTCTTCCTGGGATACGCAGTATTTT. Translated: CASSPSSWDTQYF.

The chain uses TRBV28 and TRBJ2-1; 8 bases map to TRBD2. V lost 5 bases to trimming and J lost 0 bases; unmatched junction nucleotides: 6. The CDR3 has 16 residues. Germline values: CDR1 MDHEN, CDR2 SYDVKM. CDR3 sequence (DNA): TGTGCCAGCAGTCTGTTCACTAGCGGCTCCTACAATGAGCAGTTCTTC. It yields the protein CASSLFTSGSYNEQFF. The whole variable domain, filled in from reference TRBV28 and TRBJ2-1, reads DVKVTQSSRYLVKRTGEKVFLECVQDMDHENMFWYRQDPGLGLRLIYFSYDVKMKEKGDIPEGYSVSREKKERFSLILESASTNQTSMYLCASSLFTSGSYNEQFFGPGTRLTVL.

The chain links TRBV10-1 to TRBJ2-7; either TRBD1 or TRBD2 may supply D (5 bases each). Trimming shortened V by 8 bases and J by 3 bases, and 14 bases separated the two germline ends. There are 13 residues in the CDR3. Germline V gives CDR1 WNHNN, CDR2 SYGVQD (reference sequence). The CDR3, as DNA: TGCGCCAGCTCCTACCGGGACGACTACGAGCAGTACTTC. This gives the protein CASSYRDDYEQYF.

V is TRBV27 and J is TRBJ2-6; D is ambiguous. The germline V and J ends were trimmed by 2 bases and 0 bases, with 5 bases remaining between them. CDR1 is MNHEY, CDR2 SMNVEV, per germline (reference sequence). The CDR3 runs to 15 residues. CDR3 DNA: TGTGCCAGCAGTTTAATGAGCTCTGGGGCCAACGTCCTGACTTTC. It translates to CASSLMSSGANVLTF.

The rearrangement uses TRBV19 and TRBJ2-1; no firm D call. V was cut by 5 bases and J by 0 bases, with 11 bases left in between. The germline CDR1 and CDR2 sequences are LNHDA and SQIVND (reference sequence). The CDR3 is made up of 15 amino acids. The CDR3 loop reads CASSPTSNSYNEQFF. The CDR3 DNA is TGTGCCAGTAGTCCAACCAGCAACTCCTACAATGAGCAGTTCTTC.

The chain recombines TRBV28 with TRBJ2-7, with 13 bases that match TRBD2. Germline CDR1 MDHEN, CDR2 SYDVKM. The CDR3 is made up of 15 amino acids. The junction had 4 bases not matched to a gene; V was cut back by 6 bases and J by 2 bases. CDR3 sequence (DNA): TGTGCCAGCAGACTAGCGGGAGGGCCCACCTACGAGCAGTACTTC. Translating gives CASRLAGGPTYEQYF.

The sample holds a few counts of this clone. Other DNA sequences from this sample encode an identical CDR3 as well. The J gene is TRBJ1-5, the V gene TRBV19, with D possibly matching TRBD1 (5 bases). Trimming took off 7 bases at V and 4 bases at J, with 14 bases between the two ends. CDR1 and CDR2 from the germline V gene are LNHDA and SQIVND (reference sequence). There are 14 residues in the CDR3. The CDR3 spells CASNPGRRNQPQHF. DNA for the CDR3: TGTGCCAGTAACCCAGGGCGGCGGAATCAGCCCCAGCATTTT.

The CDR3: CASSPPGRSSYNEQFF. In nucleotides, the CDR3 is TGCGCCAGCAGTCCTCCCGGGCGCAGCTCCTACAATGAGCAGTTCTTC. The chain recombines TRBV4-1 with TRBJ2-1; D is uncertain. Trimming removed 6 bases at V and 0 bases at J, with 15 bases between. CDR1 and CDR2 from the germline V gene are MGHRA and YSYEKL. This CDR3 comprises 16 residues.

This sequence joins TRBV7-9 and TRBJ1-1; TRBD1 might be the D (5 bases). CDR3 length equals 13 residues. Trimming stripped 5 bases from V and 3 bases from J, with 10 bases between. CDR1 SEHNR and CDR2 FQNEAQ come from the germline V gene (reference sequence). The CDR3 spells CASSPGGDTEAFF. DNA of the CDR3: TGTGCCAGCAGCCCTGGGGGGGACACTGAAGCTTTCTTT.

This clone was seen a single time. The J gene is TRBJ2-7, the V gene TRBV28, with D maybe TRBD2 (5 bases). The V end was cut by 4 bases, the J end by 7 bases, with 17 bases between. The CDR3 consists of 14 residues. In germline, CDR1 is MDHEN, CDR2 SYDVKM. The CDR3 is CASSSQTLTGEQYF. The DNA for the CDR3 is TGTGCCAGCAGTTCACAGACCCTAACGGGGGAGCAGTACTTC.

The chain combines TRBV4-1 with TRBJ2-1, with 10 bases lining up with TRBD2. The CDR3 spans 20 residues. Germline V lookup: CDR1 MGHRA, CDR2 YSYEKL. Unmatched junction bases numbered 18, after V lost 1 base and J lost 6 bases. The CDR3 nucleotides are TGCGCCAGCAGCCAAGCACCGGGACTAGCGAGCCGCTCCGGCCGCAATGAGCAGTTCTTC. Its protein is CASSQAPGLASRSGRNEQFF.